Listed below are T cell receptor beta chains from one sample, sequenced in a study of CD4 T cells in relation to SARS-CoV-2 and coronaviruses. Their recognized antigens are unknown. The repertoire was sequenced with immunoSEQ multiplex PCR; TCRdb's copy has only in-frame clones and lacks some. The sample lists around 11,000 clones; approximately 82% were seen once. Sequencing used CD4+ T cells from PBMCs, cultured in vitro. These receptors were collected from a human donor in good health. Both conserved end residues are trimmed from each CDR3.

AISHGGAGDTQY | TRBJ2-3 | TRBV10-3
ASSQLTLSSYNEQF | TRBJ2-1 | TRBV4-1
ASSQTGTGGAVYGYT | TRBJ1-2 | TRBV3-1/TRBV3-2
ASSPNGGGYNEQF | TRBJ2-1 | TRBV11-3
ASSLGLPNEQF | TRBJ2-1 | TRBV7-3
ASSTLGSYEQY | TRBJ2-7 | TRBV5-5
AWSTGTGYGYT | TRBJ1-2 | TRBV30
ASSSSSDTQY | TRBJ2-3 | TRBV11-3
ASSLEGQSSGNTIY | TRBJ1-3 | TRBV7-6
ASSGDRGLKSNQPQH | TRBJ1-5 | TRBV28
ASSLVGPGGDLRTEAF | TRBJ1-1 | TRBV5-6
ASSPGQNSPLH | TRBJ1-6 | TRBV5-1
ASSLAMAQVPYEQY | TRBJ2-7 | TRBV7-2